The entry below gives a single TCR beta chain sequence along with its context. Its antigen is not known. A much larger clone lies one base from this, so it may be a read error. Trimming left V 4 bases short and J 11 bases short, with 12 bases between. The CDR3 sequence is 13 residues long. The library came from three nested PCR rounds adapted from ARM-PCR protocols. TCRdb reanalysed the multiplex PCR reads using MiXCR and keeps one entry per CDR3 protein. The profile shows 95,000 to 150,000 distinct CDR3 sequences, about 66% of them singletons. RNA was extracted from bulk tissue without any cell sorting. Donors were chemotherapy-naive, newly diagnosed lung cancer surgical patients in China, August–late 2014. These data originate in a study of tumor and adjacent non-tumor tissue in lung cancer. The wider study: Around 4.5 million productive TCRbeta reads were obtained per sample on average. Study-level findings and limits: In normal lung, the top 100 clones were significantly more dominant than in tumor. Tumor tissue had significantly higher TCR diversity than normal lung.

The clonotype was recovered from a man aged 25 to 40 with non-small cell lung cancer. Sequenced input: lung tumor tissue. V usage is TRBV12-3 or TRBV12-4 and J usage is TRBJ1-6; D gene ambiguous. The DNA for the CDR3 is TGTGCCAGCAGTTCGTCGCTCAATCCACCCCTCCACTTT. It specifies CASSSSLNPPLHF.